The rows below give T cell receptor beta chains drawn from one sample of a study of blood T cells in healthy people across ages. TCRdb re-analysed the 5' RACE reads in MiXCR, keeping a single row per CDR3 protein. The sample includes 700,000 to 950,000 distinct CDR3 sequences, around 46% seen only once; the top ten take under 25%. Sequenced sample: blood. These receptors all come from a woman aged 55-70 years in good health. CDR3s include the opening cysteine and the closing phenylalanine or tryptophan. A D gene is named only where the DNA matches it firmly. Clone size is shown for a subset of rows, as once, few, many or a class of expanded clone.

TRBV19	NA	TRBJ2-3	few	CASTPGTDTQYF	TGTGCCAGTACCCCCGGCACAGATACGCAGTATTTT
TRBV10-3	NA	TRBJ2-3	NA	CAILDSTTDTQYF	TGTGCCATTTTGGATTCAACCACAGATACGCAGTATTTT
TRBV4-2	NA	TRBJ2-3	NA	CASSQQSGPRADTQYF	TGTGCCAGCAGCCAGCAGAGCGGACCAAGGGCAGATACGCAGTATTTT
TRBV12-3/TRBV12-4	NA	TRBJ2-1	once	CASTRQVFNEQFF	TGTGCCAGCACCCGACAGGTTTTCAATGAGCAGTTCTTC
TRBV7-3	TRBD1	TRBJ2-3	NA	CASSRDRVETDTQYF	TGTGCCAGCAGTCGGGACAGGGTAGAAACAGATACGCAGTATTTT
TRBV6-2/TRBV6-3	TRBD2	TRBJ2-3	once	CASRRRLADDTDTQYF	TGTGCCAGCAGACGGCGACTAGCGGATGACACAGATACGCAGTATTTT
TRBV7-3	NA	TRBJ2-6	NA	CASSQLGGANVLTF	TGTGCCAGCAGCCAACTTGGGGGGGCCAACGTCCTGACTTTC
TRBV29-1	TRBD1	TRBJ2-5	many	CSVKKGQPQETQYF	TGCAGCGTTAAGAAGGGACAGCCTCAAGAGACCCAGTACTTC
TRBV12-3/TRBV12-4	TRBD2	TRBJ2-7	NA	CASSGGRGLADFYSYEQYF	TGTGCCAGCAGTGGGGGGAGGGGACTAGCGGACTTCTACTCCTACGAGCAGTACTTC
TRBV4-3	TRBD2	TRBJ2-1	NA	CASSQSHGGRAVGEQFF	TGCGCCAGCAGCCAGTCTCACGGCGGGAGGGCCGTGGGTGAGCAGTTCTTC
TRBV7-9	NA	TRBJ1-1	NA	CVPNRAVRSEAFF	TGTGTCCCAAACAGGGCAGTAAGGTCTGAAGCTTTCTTT
TRBV9	NA	TRBJ2-1	NA	CASSVSLARGNNEQFF	TGTGCCAGCAGCGTAAGTCTTGCTCGGGGGAACAATGAGCAGTTCTTC
TRBV20-1	NA	TRBJ2-7	many	CSARAQAYEQYF	TGCAGTGCTAGAGCACAGGCCTACGAGCAGTACTTC
TRBV20-1	NA	TRBJ2-5	NA	CSARDLPGAVGQETQYF	TGCAGTGCTAGAGATCTCCCGGGGGCGGTTGGACAAGAGACCCAGTACTTC
TRBV9	NA	TRBJ2-5	many	CASSVEGPETQYF	TGTGCCAGCAGCGTAGAAGGGCCGGAGACCCAGTACTTC
TRBV18	NA	TRBJ2-7	many	CASSPPGGLQGNEQYF	TGTGCCAGCTCACCACCGGGTGGCCTTCAAGGCAATGAGCAGTACTTC
TRBV7-9	NA	TRBJ2-1	NA	CASSRPAGTANEQFF	TGTGCCAGCAGCCGTCCCGCGGGAACGGCCAATGAGCAGTTCTTC
TRBV7-2	TRBD2	TRBJ2-3	few	CASSSTSGPDTQYF	TGTGCCAGCAGCTCAACTAGCGGACCAGATACGCAGTATTTT
TRBV29-1	NA	TRBJ2-5	NA	CSVEWAASFEETQYF	TGCAGCGTTGAGTGGGCCGCCTCGTTCGAGGAGACCCAGTACTTC
TRBV20-1	TRBD1	TRBJ1-1	NA	CSARITGGASEAFF	TGCAGTGCTAGAATAACAGGGGGCGCTTCCGAAGCTTTCTTT
TRBV9	NA	TRBJ2-5	few	CASSDETGPVRETQYF	TGTGCCAGCAGCGACGAGACCGGGCCAGTTAGAGAGACCCAGTACTTC
TRBV6-5	NA	TRBJ1-1	NA	CASSYSSIFWMMNTEAFF	TGTGCCAGCAGTTACTCGAGCATATTTTGGATGATGAACACTGAAGCTTTCTTT
TRBV20-1	NA	TRBJ1-1	NA	CSAAGGGTEAFF	TGCAGTGCCGCCGGGGGGGGTACTGAAGCTTTCTTT